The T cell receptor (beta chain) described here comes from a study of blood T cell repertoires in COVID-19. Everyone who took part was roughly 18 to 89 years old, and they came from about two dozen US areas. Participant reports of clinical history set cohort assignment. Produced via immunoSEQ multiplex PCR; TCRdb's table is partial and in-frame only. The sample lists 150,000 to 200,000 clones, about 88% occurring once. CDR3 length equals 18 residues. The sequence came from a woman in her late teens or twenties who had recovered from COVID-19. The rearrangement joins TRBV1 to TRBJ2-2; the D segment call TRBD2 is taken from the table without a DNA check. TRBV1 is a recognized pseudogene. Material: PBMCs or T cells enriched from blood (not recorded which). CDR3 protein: CTSSQDRTSGRRVGELFF. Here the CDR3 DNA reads TGCACCAGCAGCCAAGATCGGACTAGCGGGAGGCGGGTCGGGGAGCTGTTTTTT.